This T cell receptor beta chain originates from a study of identical twins. In germline, CDR1 is MNHNS, CDR2 SASEGT. Trimming took off 9 bases at V and 5 bases at J, with 20 bases between the two ends. There are 15 residues in the CDR3. TCRdb reprocessed the 5' RACE reads with MiXCR, giving one entry per CDR3 protein. The data contain about 100,000 distinct CDR3 sequences, 5.9% of them singletons. This clonotype was picked up a small number of times. Sequences were obtained from memory T cells sorted from blood. The clonotype originates from a woman aged 50 to 60 in good health. The gene calls are TRBV6-1 and TRBJ1-5; D remains ambiguous. CDR3: CASGLEQNGYQPQHF. DNA of the CDR3: TGTGCCAGTGGGTTGGAGCAGAACGGCTATCAGCCCCAGCATTTT.